Listed here are 13 T cell receptor beta chains from one sample, sequenced in a study of cytomegalovirus exposure and HLA in healthy donors. Use of 60 Vbeta and 13 Jbeta primers characterized the PCR. Repertoires were generated with immunoSEQ multiplex PCR, while TCRdb's copy carries only in-frame clones and drops some. The sample lists about 170,000 clones, roughly 80% seen once, with around 2.3% in the top ten. The sample comprised PBMCs. These receptors were obtained from a male donor in good health and CMV-seronegative.

The chain recombines TRBV27 with TRBJ2-5; D is uncertain. V was pared by 0 bases and J by 2 bases, with 10 bases between. CDR1 is MNHEY, CDR2 SMNVEV, per germline (reference sequence). The CDR3 contains 15 residues. CDR3 region: CASSLSFQKQETQYF. Here the CDR3 DNA reads TGTGCCAGCAGTTTATCCTTTCAGAAGCAAGAGACCCAGTACTTC.

The J gene is TRBJ2-7, the V gene TRBV12-5; D gene unclear. Germline assignment: CDR1 LGHNT and CDR2 FRNRAP. The CDR3 is made up of 15 amino acids. Trimming took off 4 bases at V and 3 bases at J, with 16 bases between the two ends. The CDR3 DNA follows: TGTGCTAGTGGTTCGTATCAGAAGGCGGTCTACGAGCAGTACTTC. Its protein is CASGSYQKAVYEQYF.

This chain links TRBV7-8 with TRBJ2-1, with 10 bases lining up with TRBD1. The ends lost 1 base at V and 2 bases at J; junction bases unmatched: 11. Germline-derived CDR1 and CDR2 are SGHVS and FQNEAQ. CDR3 size: 19 residues. The CDR3 bases are TGTGCCAGCAGCTTAGTCAGGTCGGCGGGGACAGGGGCCTACAATGAGCAGTTCTTC. It encodes CASSLVRSAGTGAYNEQFF.

This clone is a singleton in its sample. This chain connects TRBV29-1 to TRBJ1-1; unclear D gene. The CDR3 contains 13 residues. Trimming took 5 bases from V and 1 from J, leaving 11 bases between them. Germline V gives CDR1 SQVTM, CDR2 ANQGSEA. The CDR3 sequence: CSVCEQKNTEAFF. The CDR3 DNA reads TGCAGCGTTTGCGAACAGAAGAACACTGAAGCTTTCTTT. Complete variable domain (other parts from reference TRBV29-1 and TRBJ1-1): SAVISQKPSRDICQRGTSLTIQCQVDSQVTMMFWYRQQPGQSLTLIATANQGSEATYESGFVIDKFPISRPNLTFSTLTVSNMSPEDSSIYLCSVCEQKNTEAFFGQGTRLTVV.

V and J are TRBV10-3 and TRBJ1-6, with D possibly matching TRBD1 (5 bases). The CDR3 contains 16 residues. Germline CDR1 is ENHRY and CDR2 is SYGVKD. The V and J ends lost 0 bases and 7 bases respectively, with 13 bases between them. The CDR3 sequence is CAISESPSGYNSPLHF. In nucleotides, the CDR3 is TGTGCCATCAGTGAGTCCCCCTCAGGGTACAATTCACCCCTCCACTTT.

V usage is TRBV18 and J usage is TRBJ2-3; D is unclear. This CDR3 has 14 amino acids. Germline loops: CDR1 KGHSH, CDR2 LQKENI. Trimming pared 2 bases from V and 1 base from J, leaving 7 bases between. Here the CDR3 reads CASSPAFRTDTQYF. In DNA, the CDR3 is TGTGCCAGCTCACCAGCGTTTCGCACAGATACGCAGTATTTT.

The J gene is TRBJ1-3, the V gene TRBV10-2, with no clear D. This CDR3 comprises 13 residues. Germline lookup yields CDR1 WSHSY and CDR2 SAAADI. The germline V and J ends were trimmed by 7 bases and 0 bases, with 7 bases remaining between them. Here the CDR3 reads CASMGSSGNTIYF. The CDR3, as DNA: TGCGCCAGCATGGGGAGCTCTGGAAACACCATATATTTT.

This chain uses TRBV14 with TRBJ2-7, with TRBD1 matching 7 bases. After removal of 3 bases from V and 0 bases from J, the junction contained 5 bases not matched to a gene. Germline assignment: CDR1 SGHDN and CDR2 FVKESK. The CDR3 is 15 amino acids. The CDR3 DNA reads as TGTGCCAGCAGCCAGACCGACAGGGACTCCTACGAGCAGTACTTC. Its translation is CASSQTDRDSYEQYF.

This sequence joins TRBV23-1 and TRBJ1-4; D unclear. TRBV23-1 is annotated as an ORF whose role is uncertain. The CDR3 is 16 residues long. Trimming took off 9 bases at V and 8 bases at J, with 25 bases between the two ends. In DNA form, the CDR3 reads TGCGCCAGACCACCCCGGGATCCCGAACGCGCAGAAAAACTGTTTTTT. As protein: CARPPRDPERAEKLFF.

V is TRBV6-1 and J is TRBJ2-7; D possibly corresponds to TRBD1 (5 bases). V was clipped by 6 bases and J by 6 bases, with 15 bases between them. From germline, CDR1 is MNHNS and CDR2 SASEGT. The CDR3 loop spans 13 amino acids. CDR3 nucleotide sequence: TGTGCCAGCAGACAGGTCCTGGTAGGCGAGCAGTACTTC. Amino acid sequence: CASRQVLVGEQYF.

Written as DNA, the CDR3 is TGTGCCAGCAGCTTAATGGGGACAGCGACCTCTGGAAACACCATATATTTT. Protein product: CASSLMGTATSGNTIYF. V usage is TRBV7-6 and J usage is TRBJ1-3; 7 bases fit TRBD1. With V trimmed by 2 bases and J by 0 bases, 7 bases remained unmatched. Germline assignment: CDR1 SGHVS and CDR2 FNYEAQ. This CDR3 comprises 17 residues.

J is TRBJ2-5 and V is TRBV7-6, with D possibly being TRBD1 (8 bases). Between the trimmed V and J ends, which lost 3 bases and 5 bases, there was a span of 19 bases. Germline values: CDR1 SGHVS, CDR2 FNYEAQ. This CDR3 has 16 residues. CDR3 region: CASSLGGAGGVETQYF. The CDR3 coding sequence is TGTGCCAGCAGCTTGGGGGGGGCAGGGGGCGTGGAGACCCAGTACTTC.

The chain recombines TRBV19 with TRBJ1-1; D is perhaps TRBD1 (5 bases). The germline CDR1 and CDR2 sequences are LNHDA and SQIVND (reference sequence). V dropped 6 bases and J dropped 0 bases, with 11 bases sitting between them. The CDR3 spans 14 residues. The CDR3 nucleotides read TGTGCCAGTAGATGGGGCGGCTTGAACACTGAAGCTTTCTTT. It specifies CASRWGGLNTEAFF.